This entry describes one TCR beta chain. Its antigen remains unidentified. Focal radiation plus CTLA-4 blockade with ipilimumab was administered to patients who had chemo-refractory metastatic non-small-cell lung cancer. This record comes from a study of radiotherapy plus CTLA-4 blockade in lung cancer. For the study at large: An objective response was seen in approximately 17% of patients, and disease control in 30% to 35%. Study-level points and caveats: Among reported predictors of response, early blood T cell clone dynamics with interferon-beta performed best. An expansion of tumor-derived TCR clones occurred in blood after radiotherapy plus ipilimumab.

Measured with immunoSEQ multiplex PCR; TCRdb has only the in-frame clones, and not every one. Of under 50,000 clones in the sample, around 85% are singletons; the top ten hold 22%. Germline assignment: CDR1 LGHNA and CDR2 YSLEER. The CDR3 totals 19 residues. Trimming stripped 1 base from V and 5 bases from J, with 27 bases between. The V call is TRBV4-3, the J call TRBJ2-7; D is possibly TRBD2 (7 bases). The starting material was peripheral blood, obtained from a patient treated with radiotherapy plus ipilimumab. The TCR was taken from a human donor with non-small cell lung cancer whose response to radiotherapy plus ipilimumab could not be evaluated. The CDR3 protein is CASSQASGGQRGLGHEQYF. The CDR3 DNA follows: TGCGCCAGCAGCCAAGCCTCCGGGGGGCAGCGGGGCCTCGGCCACGAGCAGTACTTC.